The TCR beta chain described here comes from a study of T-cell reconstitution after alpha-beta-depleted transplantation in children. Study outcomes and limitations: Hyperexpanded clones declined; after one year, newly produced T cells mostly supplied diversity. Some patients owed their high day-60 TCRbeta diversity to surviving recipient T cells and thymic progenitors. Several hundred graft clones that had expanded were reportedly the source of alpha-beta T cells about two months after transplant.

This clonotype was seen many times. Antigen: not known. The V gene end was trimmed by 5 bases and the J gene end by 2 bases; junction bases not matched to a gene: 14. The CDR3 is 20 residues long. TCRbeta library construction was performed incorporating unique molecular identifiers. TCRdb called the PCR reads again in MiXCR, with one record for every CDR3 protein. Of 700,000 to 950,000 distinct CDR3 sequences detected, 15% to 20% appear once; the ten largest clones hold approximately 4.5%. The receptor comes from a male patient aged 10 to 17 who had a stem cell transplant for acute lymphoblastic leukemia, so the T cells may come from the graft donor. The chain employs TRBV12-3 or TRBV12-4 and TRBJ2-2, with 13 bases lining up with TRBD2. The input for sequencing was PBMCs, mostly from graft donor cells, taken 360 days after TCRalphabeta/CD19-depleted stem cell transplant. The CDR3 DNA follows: TGTGCCAGCAGTGCACGACTAGCGGGAGGCCGGTTCGGTAACACCGGGGAGCTGTTTTTT. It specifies CASSARLAGGRFGNTGELFF.